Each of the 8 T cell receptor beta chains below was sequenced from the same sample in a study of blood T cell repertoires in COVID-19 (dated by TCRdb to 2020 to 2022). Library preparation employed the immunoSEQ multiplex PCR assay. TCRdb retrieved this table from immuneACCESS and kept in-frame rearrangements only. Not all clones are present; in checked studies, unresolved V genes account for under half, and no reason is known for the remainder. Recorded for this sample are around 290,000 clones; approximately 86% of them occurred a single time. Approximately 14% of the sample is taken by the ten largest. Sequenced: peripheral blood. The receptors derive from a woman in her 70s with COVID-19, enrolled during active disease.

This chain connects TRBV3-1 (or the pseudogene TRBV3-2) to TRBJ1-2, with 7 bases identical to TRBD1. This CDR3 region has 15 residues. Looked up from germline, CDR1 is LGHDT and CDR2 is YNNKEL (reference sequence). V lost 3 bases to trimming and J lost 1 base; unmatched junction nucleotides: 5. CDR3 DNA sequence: TGTGCCAGCAGCCACCCGGGACAGCTTAACTATGGCTACACCTTC. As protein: CASSHPGQLNYGYTF.

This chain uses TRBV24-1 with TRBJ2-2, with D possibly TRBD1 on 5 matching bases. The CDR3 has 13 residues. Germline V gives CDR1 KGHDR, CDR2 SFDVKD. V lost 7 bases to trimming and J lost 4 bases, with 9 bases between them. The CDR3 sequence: CATRGAATGELFF. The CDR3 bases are TGTGCCACCAGAGGGGCAGCCACCGGGGAGCTGTTTTTT.

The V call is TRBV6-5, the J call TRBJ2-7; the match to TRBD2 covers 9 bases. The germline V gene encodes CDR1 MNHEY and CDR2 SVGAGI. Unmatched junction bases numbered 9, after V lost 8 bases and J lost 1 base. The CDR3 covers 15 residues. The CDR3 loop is CASGRQRGASYEQYF. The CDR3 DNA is TGTGCCAGCGGACGACAGCGGGGGGCATCCTACGAGCAGTACTTC.

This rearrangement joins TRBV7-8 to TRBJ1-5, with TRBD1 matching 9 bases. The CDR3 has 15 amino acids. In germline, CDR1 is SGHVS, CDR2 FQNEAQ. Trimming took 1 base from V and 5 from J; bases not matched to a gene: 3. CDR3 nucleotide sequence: TGTGCCAGCAGCTTAGGGACAGGGGATGATCAGCCCCAGCATTTT. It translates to CASSLGTGDDQPQHF.

The CDR3 DNA is TGTGCCAGCAGCCCCACGACAGGGTTGAACACTGAAGCTTTCTTT. Translation: CASSPTTGLNTEAFF. The chain links TRBV2 to TRBJ1-1; 7 bases are a match to TRBD1. Germline V gene data show CDR1 as SNHLY and CDR2 as FYNNEI. V trimming: 6 bases; J trimming: 0 bases; junction bases outside the gene matches: 7. The CDR3 runs 15 residues.

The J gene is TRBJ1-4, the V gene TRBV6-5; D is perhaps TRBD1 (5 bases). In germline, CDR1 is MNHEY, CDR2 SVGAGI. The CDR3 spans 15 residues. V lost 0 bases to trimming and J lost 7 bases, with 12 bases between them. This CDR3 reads CASSYSGGLGEKLFF. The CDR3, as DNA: TGTGCCAGCAGTTACTCCGGGGGATTGGGTGAAAAACTGTTTTTT.

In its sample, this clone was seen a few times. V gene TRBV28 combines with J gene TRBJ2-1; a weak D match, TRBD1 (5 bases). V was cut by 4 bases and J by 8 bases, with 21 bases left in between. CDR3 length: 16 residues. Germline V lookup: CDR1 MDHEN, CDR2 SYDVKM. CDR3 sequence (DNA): TGTGCCAGCAGTTCCCCCAGCAGGGCCCATGGCCATGAGCAGTTCTTC. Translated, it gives CASSSPSRAHGHEQFF. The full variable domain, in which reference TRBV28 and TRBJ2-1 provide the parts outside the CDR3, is DVKVTQSSRYLVKRTGEKVFLECVQDMDHENMFWYRQDPGLGLRLIYFSYDVKMKEKGDIPEGYSVSREKKERFSLILESASTNQTSMYLCASSSPSRAHGHEQFFGPGTRLTVL.

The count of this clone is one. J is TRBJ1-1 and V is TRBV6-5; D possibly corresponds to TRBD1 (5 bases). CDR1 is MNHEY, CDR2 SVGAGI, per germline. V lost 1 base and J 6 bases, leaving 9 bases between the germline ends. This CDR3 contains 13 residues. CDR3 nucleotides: TGTGCCAGCAGTTACTTGCGGGGCTCTGAAGCTTTCTTT. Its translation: CASSYLRGSEAFF.